This is a list of T cell receptor beta chains from one sample in a study of OX40 agonist ivuxolimab in advanced cancers. The method was immunoSEQ multiplex PCR; TCRdb's version includes in-frame clones alone and lacks a portion of them. The table records 90,000 to 100,000 clones, 90% of them present only once. This specimen consisted of CD4+ or CD8+ T cells sorted from blood, obtained in a trial of the OX40 agonist ivuxolimab. The receptor source for this set is an adult with an advanced solid tumor such as melanoma, head and neck, liver or kidney cancer. CDR3s include the opening cysteine and the closing phenylalanine or tryptophan.

J gene: TRBJ1-4; V gene: TRBV19; CDR3 protein: CASLNMFGANEKLFF
J gene: TRBJ1-2; V gene: TRBV5-1; CDR3 protein: CASSLDGGGGYTF
J gene: TRBJ1-4; V gene: TRBV6-1; CDR3 protein: CASVGGGNEKLFF
J gene: TRBJ1-2; V gene: TRBV10-3; CDR3 protein: CAISESIGGTNYGYTF
J gene: TRBJ2-7; V gene: TRBV9; CDR3 protein: CASSPSGRAYEQYF
J gene: TRBJ2-7; V gene: TRBV28; CDR3 protein: CASSFGRGLAAYEQYF
J gene: TRBJ2-7; V gene: TRBV7-3; CDR3 protein: CASSLTGDRYEQYF
J gene: TRBJ1-1; V gene: TRBV29-1; CDR3 protein: CSVEGFTGQKAFF
J gene: TRBJ2-2; V gene: TRBV7-7; CDR3 protein: CASSPRTGSGGELFF
J gene: TRBJ1-5; V gene: TRBV19; CDR3 protein: CASSITGGQGQPQHF
J gene: TRBJ2-3; V gene: TRBV28; CDR3 protein: CASSPLGRAVTDTQYF
J gene: TRBJ1-1; V gene: TRBV19; CDR3 protein: CASSMTLAQGRAFF
J gene: TRBJ2-1; V gene: TRBV7-8; CDR3 protein: CASRPTGSSYNEQFF
J gene: TRBJ2-1; V gene: TRBV6-1; CDR3 protein: CASSVASGTTDEQFF
J gene: TRBJ2-1; V gene: TRBV6-4; CDR3 protein: CASSDSWRVRSEQFF
J gene: TRBJ2-1; V gene: TRBV2; CDR3 protein: CASSEVGVGDNEQFF
J gene: TRBJ1-2; V gene: TRBV6-6; CDR3 protein: CASSPGTNYGYTF
J gene: TRBJ1-6; V gene: TRBV30; CDR3 protein: CAWSSGDRKNSPLHF
J gene: TRBJ2-3; V gene: TRBV19; CDR3 protein: CASTNLAGASTDTQYF
J gene: TRBJ2-6; V gene: TRBV5-1; CDR3 protein: CASSLGQRRTRSGANVLTF
J gene: TRBJ2-3; V gene: TRBV5-1; CDR3 protein: CASSLTRLAATSTDTQYF
J gene: TRBJ1-4; V gene: TRBV11-2; CDR3 protein: CASTYEKLFF
J gene: TRBJ2-3; V gene: TRBV2; CDR3 protein: CASMQTSADTQYF